This is a list of T cell receptor beta chains from one sample in a study of cytomegalovirus exposure and HLA in healthy donors. Assay used: immunoSEQ multiplex PCR; TCRdb lists only in-frame clones, some missing. The data show about 150,000 clones, 65% to 75% seen once. The sequencing sample was made of PBMCs. The receptors derive from a man aged 25-40 years in good health and CMV-seronegative. Each CDR3 is given without its conserved first and last residue. A D gene is named only where the DNA matches it firmly. The size entry is marked missing in some rows and otherwise reads once, few, many or a size class.

v_gene	j_gene	d_gene	abundance	CDR3aa
TRBV6-5	TRBJ1-2	.	.	ASSPTGTAGRGYP
TRBV7-9	TRBJ2-3	TRBD1	.	ASSTGTASTDTQY
TRBV28	TRBJ1-2	TRBD1	.	ASSLRTGGMSYT
TRBV7-2	TRBJ1-2	.	.	ASSLSREYGYT
TRBV23-1	TRBJ2-4	TRBD1	.	ASSQLRTGTGGNIQY
TRBV30	TRBJ1-4	TRBD1	.	AYSLGQGGEKLF
TRBV13	TRBJ1-2	.	.	ASSLEGLYGYT
TRBV6-5	TRBJ1-3	TRBD1	few	ASSRTGSGNTIY
TRBV4-2	TRBJ2-7	TRBD2	.	ASSQLRDYPSYEQY
TRBV19	TRBJ1-5	TRBD1	.	ASSVGTGGGQPQH
TRBV5-1	TRBJ1-2	TRBD1	few	ASSLAPTGSWYGYT
TRBV7-9	TRBJ2-2	TRBD2	.	ASSLGSGGPFTGELF
TRBV10-2	TRBJ2-2	TRBD1	.	ASRQGARGTGELF
TRBV14	TRBJ2-1	.	.	ASNPYPKGPGYNEQF
TRBV4-2	TRBJ1-4	.	.	ASSQDRAGREKLF
TRBV27	TRBJ2-2	.	.	ASSLGQRTGELF
TRBV9	TRBJ1-1	.	.	ASSVGGLQNTEAF
TRBV18	TRBJ2-7	.	.	ASSPAGSYEQY
TRBV7-2	TRBJ2-5	.	.	ASSLVGSDGETQY
TRBV14	TRBJ1-1	.	.	ASSLSNTEAF
TRBV6-1	TRBJ1-2	.	.	ASSSAGNYGYT
TRBV5-1	TRBJ1-1	TRBD1	.	ASSLRQGANTEAF
TRBV6-1	TRBJ1-5	TRBD1	.	ASRRDRVAQPQH
TRBV5-6	TRBJ2-3	.	.	ASSFAGNLGADTQY
TRBV2	TRBJ2-5	TRBD2	.	ASSEPGLAGAGDQETQY
TRBV27	TRBJ2-7	TRBD1	.	ASSTGVDYEQY
TRBV5-5	TRBJ1-1	TRBD1	few	ASSFGGQMNTEAF
TRBV28	TRBJ1-2	.	.	ASSPSLGGAQGYT
TRBV2	TRBJ1-6	TRBD1	.	ASSERQGARGSPLH
TRBV18	TRBJ2-5	TRBD2	.	ASSPGTSGLKETQY
TRBV21-1	TRBJ1-1	.	.	ASSLGGTF
TRBV6-4	TRBJ1-5	.	.	ASSDSGAQGTIFLSNQPQH
TRBV5-4	TRBJ2-2	.	.	ASSSWDLNTGELF
TRBV7-9	TRBJ1-2	.	.	ASSLALKQADDGYT
TRBV5-6	TRBJ1-5	TRBD1	few	ASSLQGDQPQH
TRBV2	TRBJ1-3	.	few	ASSPTGGVANTIY
TRBV5-5	TRBJ1-6	.	.	ASSRGYNSPLH
TRBV2	TRBJ2-1	.	few	ASSEPGQSSYNEQF